Listed here are 5 T cell receptor beta chains from one sample, sequenced in a study of CDR3 diversity in severe acne. Using its own MiXCR run on the PCR reads, TCRdb lists one record per CDR3 protein. The repertoire holds roughly 100,000 distinct CDR3 sequences, with 45% to 60% as singletons. The sample consisted of blood. The source of these receptors is a male donor with acne.

The V and J genes are TRBV19 and TRBJ1-2; D remains ambiguous. The V gene lost 5 bases and the J gene lost 4 bases, with 14 bases spanning the gap. There are 14 residues in the CDR3. Germline V CDR1 and CDR2: LNHDA, SQIVND (reference sequence). CDR3 residues: CASSPSASGYGYTF. CDR3 coding DNA: TGTGCCAGTAGTCCCTCGGCTTCGGGCTATGGCTACACCTTC. The full variable domain, completed using reference TRBV19 and TRBJ1-2, is DGGITQSPKYLFRKEGQNVTLSCEQNLNHDAMYWYRQDPGQGLRLIYYSQIVNDFQKGDIAEGYSVSREKKESFPLTVTSAQKNPTAFYLCASSPSASGYGYTFGSGTRLTVV.

About this clonotype itself: A much more abundant neighbour one base away suggests this may be a read error. The chain is built from TRBV5-5 and TRBJ2-1; no definite D call. Germline assignment: CDR1 SGHKS and CDR2 YYEKEE (reference sequence). CDR3 length equals 13 residues. The DNA for the CDR3 is TGTGCCAGCAGCTTGGCTGGGTTCCATGAGCAGTCCTTC. As protein: CASSLAGFHEQSF.

As for this clonotype: This may be a read error, as it is one base from a much larger clone. This chain connects TRBV7-4 to TRBJ2-2; no clear D gene. Germline loops: CDR1 SGHVT, CDR2 SQSDAQ. The CDR3 is 13 residues long. The CDR3 sequence is CAGSSDNTGELFF. The DNA of the CDR3 is TGTGCCGGCAGCTCCGACAACACCGGGGAGCTGTTTTTT.

This clonotype was observed at least ten times. The J gene is TRBJ1-1, the V gene TRBV28; 10 bases align to TRBD1. In germline, CDR1 is MDHEN, CDR2 SYDVKM. CDR3 size: 17 residues. Unmatched junction bases numbered 18, after V lost 6 bases and J lost 8 bases. The CDR3, as DNA: TGTGCCAGCAGCCTCGACCGGGACAGGGGATCCAGACCGGAAGCTTTCTTT. It codes for CASSLDRDRGSRPEAFF.

A remark on this clonotype: An end of the junction differs from the germline gene, which may be a read error. The chain employs TRBV25-1 and TRBJ1-1; unclear D gene. The CDR3 totals 14 residues. The germline CDR1 and CDR2 sequences are MGHDK and SYGVNS. This CDR3 reads CASSQLPPETEAFF. The CDR3 DNA sequence: TGCGCCAGCAGCCAACTACCCCCTGAAACTGAAGCTTTCTTT.